This record concerns one T cell receptor beta chain sequence. Germline V lookup: CDR1 MNHEY, CDR2 SMNVEV (reference sequence). This CDR3 is 14 amino acids long. Trimming removed 11 bases from V and 5 bases from J, with 16 bases in between. These data belong to a study of blood T cell repertoires in COVID-19. Across the study: Material from acute and convalescent COVID-19 was sourced from the United States, Italy and Spain.

Only in-frame clones appear in the TCRdb table, and some are missing; sequencing was by immunoSEQ multiplex PCR. The sample shows approximately 100,000 clones, about 85% of them seen only once. The specimen was peripheral blood. The clonotype was recovered from a man aged 45 to 65 in a cohort sampled during active COVID-19. This chain uses TRBV27 with TRBJ1-6; D might be TRBD1 (5 bases). For the CDR3, the DNA is TGTGCCGCCCGTTTGGGGGGACATAATTCACCCCTCCACTTT. The encoded protein is CAARLGGHNSPLHF.